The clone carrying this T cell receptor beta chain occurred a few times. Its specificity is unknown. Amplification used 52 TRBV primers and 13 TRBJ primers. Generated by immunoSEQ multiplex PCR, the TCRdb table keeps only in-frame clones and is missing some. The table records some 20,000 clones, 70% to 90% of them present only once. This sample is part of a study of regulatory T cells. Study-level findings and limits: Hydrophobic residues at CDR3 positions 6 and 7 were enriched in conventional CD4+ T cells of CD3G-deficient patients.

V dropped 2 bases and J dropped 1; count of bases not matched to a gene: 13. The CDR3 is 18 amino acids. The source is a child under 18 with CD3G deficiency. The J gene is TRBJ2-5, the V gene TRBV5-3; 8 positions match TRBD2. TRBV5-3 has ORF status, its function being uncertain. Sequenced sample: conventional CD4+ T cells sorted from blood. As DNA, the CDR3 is TGTGCCAGAAGCTTTATCGCTGGGGGACTAGAGAGCCAAGAGACCCAGTACTTC. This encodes CARSFIAGGLESQETQYF.